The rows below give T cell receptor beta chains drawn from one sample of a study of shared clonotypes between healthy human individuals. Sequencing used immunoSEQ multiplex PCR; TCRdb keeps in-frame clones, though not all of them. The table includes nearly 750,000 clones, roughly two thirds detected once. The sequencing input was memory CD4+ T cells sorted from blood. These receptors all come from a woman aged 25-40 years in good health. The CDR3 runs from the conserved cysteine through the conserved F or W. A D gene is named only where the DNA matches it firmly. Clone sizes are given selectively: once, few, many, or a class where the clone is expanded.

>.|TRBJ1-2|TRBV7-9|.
CASSIGGANYGYTF
TGTGCCAGCTCTATAGGGGGGGCTAACTATGGCTACACCTTC
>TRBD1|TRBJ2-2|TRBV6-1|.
CASSSTGVGTGELFF
TGTGCCAGCAGTTCTACAGGGGTGGGGACCGGGGAGCTGTTTTTT
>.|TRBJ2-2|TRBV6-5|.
CASSYSLAQAGELFF
TGTGCCAGCAGTTACTCCCTTGCCCAGGCCGGGGAGCTGTTTTTT
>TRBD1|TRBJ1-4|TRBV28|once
CASSSLDRDAEKLFF
TGTGCCAGCAGTTCGCTGGACAGGGACGCTGAAAAACTGTTTTTT
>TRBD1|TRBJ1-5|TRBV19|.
CASSTLQGGNQPQHF
TGTGCCAGTAGTACCCTACAGGGGGGGAATCAGCCCCAGCATTTT
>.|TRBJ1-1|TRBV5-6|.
CASSLDRYTEAFF
TGTGCCAGCAGCCTCGACAGGTACACTGAAGCTTTCTTT
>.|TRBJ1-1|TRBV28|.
CASSSGTLNTEAFF
TGTGCCAGCAGTTCCGGGACACTGAACACTGAAGCTTTCTTT
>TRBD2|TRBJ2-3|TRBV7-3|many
CASSLRREGRNTDTQYF
TGTGCCAGCAGCTTACGGCGGGAGGGCCGTAACACAGATACGCAGTATTTT
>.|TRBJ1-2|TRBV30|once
CAWGQEATTYGYTF
TGTGCCTGGGGCCAAGAGGCTACGACTTATGGCTACACCTTC
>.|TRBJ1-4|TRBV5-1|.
CASSLAEFGGEKLFF
TGCGCCAGCAGCTTGGCCGAGTTTGGGGGAGAAAAACTGTTTTTT
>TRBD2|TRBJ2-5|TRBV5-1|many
CASGGGGLAEETQYF
TGCGCCAGCGGGGGTGGCGGACTAGCGGAAGAGACCCAGTACTTC
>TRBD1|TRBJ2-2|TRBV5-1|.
CASSPDRRNTGELFF
TGCGCCAGCAGCCCGGACAGGAGGAACACCGGGGAGCTGTTTTTT
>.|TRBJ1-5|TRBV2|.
CASSEVQLNQPQHF
TGTGCCAGCAGTGAGGTCCAGCTCAATCAGCCCCAGCATTTT
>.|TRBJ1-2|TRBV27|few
CASSSFGGARNYGYTF
TGTGCCAGCAGTTCCTTCGGAGGGGCGCGTAACTATGGCTACACCTTC
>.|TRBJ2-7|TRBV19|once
CASSIDAAAYEQYF
TGTGCCAGTAGTATCGACGCTGCGGCCTACGAGCAGTACTTC
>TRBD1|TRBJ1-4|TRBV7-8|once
CASSSRTGANEKLFF
TGTGCCAGCAGCTCCCGGACAGGGGCTAATGAAAAACTGTTTTTT
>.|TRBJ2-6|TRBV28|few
CATHRLGGSSGSGANVLTF
TGTGCCACCCACCGCCTAGGGGGGAGTTCAGGGTCTGGGGCCAACGTCCTGACTTTC
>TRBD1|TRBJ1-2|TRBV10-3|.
CAITKDAAGGNGYTF
TGTGCCATCACCAAGGACGCCGCAGGGGGCAATGGCTACACCTTC
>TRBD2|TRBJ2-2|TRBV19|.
CASSILGLAGITGELFF
TGTGCCAGTAGTATCCTCGGACTAGCGGGTATAACCGGGGAGCTGTTTTTT
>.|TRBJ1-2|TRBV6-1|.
CASRPGRRGDGYTF
TGTGCCAGCAGACCGGGGAGGCGCGGAGATGGCTACACCTTC
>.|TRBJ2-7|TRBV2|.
CASRASGSYEQYF
TGTGCCAGCAGGGCCTCGGGATCCTACGAGCAGTACTTC
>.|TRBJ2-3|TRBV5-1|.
CASSPYGGGGGGISTDTQYF
TGCGCCAGCAGCCCCTATGGCGGAGGTGGAGGGGGGATTAGCACAGATACGCAGTATTTT